This is a list of T cell receptor beta chains from one sample in a study of OX40 agonist ivuxolimab in advanced cancers. Some clones are missing from TCRdb's copy, which holds only in-frame ones; the method was immunoSEQ multiplex PCR. The table has 65,000 to 90,000 clones, 90% seen once. Sample: CD4+ or CD8+ T cells sorted from blood, taken in a trial of the OX40 agonist ivuxolimab. The receptors stem from an adult with an advanced solid tumor such as melanoma, head and neck, liver or kidney cancer. Both conserved end residues are part of each CDR3. Fields, in order: D gene, clone size, V gene, J gene, CDR3 protein, CDR3 DNA. The D gene is left open where the match is weak. Part of the rows lack a size; the others show once, few, many or a class for expanded clones.

d_gene: TRBD1; abundance: NA; v_gene: TRBV2; j_gene: TRBJ2-7; CDR3aa: CASGEGTGAYEQYF; CDR3nt: TGTGCCAGCGGGGAGGGGACAGGGGCCTACGAGCAGTACTTC
d_gene: NA; abundance: NA; v_gene: TRBV28; j_gene: TRBJ2-5; CDR3aa: CASSRRGTQYF; CDR3nt: TGTGCCAGCAGCCGGCGCGGGACCCAGTACTTC
d_gene: NA; abundance: NA; v_gene: TRBV7-3; j_gene: TRBJ2-1; CDR3aa: CASSLAGTYDNEQFF; CDR3nt: TGTGCCAGCAGCTTAGCCGGGACATACGACAATGAGCAGTTCTTC
d_gene: TRBD1; abundance: NA; v_gene: TRBV18; j_gene: TRBJ2-7; CDR3aa: CASSPPGQGPYEQYF; CDR3nt: TGTGCCAGCTCACCACCGGGACAGGGGCCCTACGAGCAGTACTTC
d_gene: NA; abundance: NA; v_gene: TRBV6-5; j_gene: TRBJ2-7; CDR3aa: CASSYPRLGTYEQYF; CDR3nt: TGTGCCAGCAGTTACCCTCGACTAGGGACCTACGAGCAGTACTTC
d_gene: NA; abundance: once; v_gene: TRBV11-3; j_gene: TRBJ2-1; CDR3aa: CASSGLGAGNEQFF; CDR3nt: TGTGCCAGCAGCGGCCTGGGGGCAGGCAATGAGCAGTTCTTC
d_gene: TRBD2; abundance: NA; v_gene: TRBV27; j_gene: TRBJ2-1; CDR3aa: CATDPSGNGNEQFF; CDR3nt: TGTGCCACCGATCCTAGCGGGAATGGCAATGAGCAGTTCTTC
d_gene: TRBD1; abundance: NA; v_gene: TRBV2; j_gene: TRBJ2-7; CDR3aa: CASSARQGGHYEQYF; CDR3nt: TGTGCCAGCAGTGCGAGACAGGGGGGCCACTACGAGCAGTACTTC
d_gene: NA; abundance: NA; v_gene: TRBV6-5; j_gene: TRBJ1-1; CDR3aa: CASTQGSPNTEAFF; CDR3nt: TGTGCCAGCACGCAAGGGAGTCCTAACACTGAAGCTTTCTTT
d_gene: NA; abundance: NA; v_gene: TRBV9; j_gene: TRBJ2-3; CDR3aa: CASSAGGGGTDTQYF; CDR3nt: TGTGCCAGCAGCGCGGGTGGTGGCGGCACAGATACGCAGTATTTT
d_gene: TRBD1; abundance: NA; v_gene: TRBV6-1; j_gene: TRBJ1-5; CDR3aa: CASSEIGDREFNQPQHF; CDR3nt: TGTGCCAGCAGTGAAATTGGGGACAGGGAATTCAATCAGCCCCAGCATTTT
d_gene: TRBD1; abundance: NA; v_gene: TRBV9; j_gene: TRBJ2-7; CDR3aa: CASSPRQGTSYEQYF; CDR3nt: TGTGCCAGCAGCCCCCGACAGGGGACCTCCTACGAGCAGTACTTC
d_gene: TRBD1; abundance: NA; v_gene: TRBV7-8; j_gene: TRBJ2-7; CDR3aa: CASSTGTGYYEQYF; CDR3nt: TGTGCCAGCAGTACTGGGACAGGGTACTACGAGCAGTACTTC
d_gene: NA; abundance: NA; v_gene: TRBV2; j_gene: TRBJ2-1; CDR3aa: CASSEGPSDEQFF; CDR3nt: TGTGCCAGCAGCGAGGGACCCTCGGATGAGCAGTTCTTC
d_gene: NA; abundance: NA; v_gene: TRBV27; j_gene: TRBJ2-7; CDR3aa: CASSFGWSVYEQYF; CDR3nt: TGTGCCAGCAGTTTTGGGTGGTCTGTATACGAGCAGTACTTC
d_gene: TRBD2; abundance: few; v_gene: TRBV5-6; j_gene: TRBJ2-3; CDR3aa: CASSLELAGDTDTQYF; CDR3nt: TGTGCCAGCAGCTTGGAACTAGCGGGGGACACAGATACGCAGTATTTT
d_gene: NA; abundance: NA; v_gene: TRBV7-9; j_gene: TRBJ2-7; CDR3aa: CASSSRAEQYF; CDR3nt: TGTGCCAGCAGCTCCCGGGCCGAGCAGTACTTC
d_gene: NA; abundance: NA; v_gene: TRBV5-1; j_gene: TRBJ1-1; CDR3aa: CASSYGAVHGDDTEAFF; CDR3nt: TGCGCCAGCAGCTATGGAGCGGTTCATGGGGATGACACTGAAGCTTTCTTT
d_gene: NA; abundance: few; v_gene: TRBV15; j_gene: TRBJ2-2; CDR3aa: CATSPGDSNTGELFF; CDR3nt: TGTGCCACCAGTCCCGGGGATTCGAACACCGGGGAGCTGTTTTTT
d_gene: TRBD1; abundance: NA; v_gene: TRBV27; j_gene: TRBJ2-1; CDR3aa: CASSYGTGGNEQFF; CDR3nt: TGTGCCAGCAGTTATGGGACAGGGGGCAATGAGCAGTTCTTC
d_gene: NA; abundance: NA; v_gene: TRBV2; j_gene: TRBJ1-1; CDR3aa: CASSRAGGTEAFF; CDR3nt: TGTGCCAGCAGTCGTGCGGGGGGCACTGAAGCTTTCTTT
d_gene: TRBD2; abundance: NA; v_gene: TRBV11-2; j_gene: TRBJ2-1; CDR3aa: CASSLGTSGPWGGNEQFF; CDR3nt: TGTGCCAGCAGCTTAGGGACTAGCGGGCCCTGGGGGGGAAATGAGCAGTTCTTC
d_gene: NA; abundance: NA; v_gene: TRBV4-1; j_gene: TRBJ2-7; CDR3aa: CASSQNQLVNYEQYF; CDR3nt: TGCGCCAGCAGCCAGAACCAACTAGTAAACTACGAGCAGTACTTC
d_gene: TRBD2; abundance: NA; v_gene: TRBV6-1; j_gene: TRBJ2-7; CDR3aa: CATNTGTGTSGAF; CDR3nt: TGTGCCACAAATACGGGGACCGGGACTAGCGGGGCCTTC
d_gene: TRBD2; abundance: NA; v_gene: TRBV25-1; j_gene: TRBJ2-5; CDR3aa: CASSGERGRTYQETQYF; CDR3nt: TGTGCCAGCAGTGGAGAGCGGGGACGGACATACCAAGAGACCCAGTACTTC
d_gene: NA; abundance: NA; v_gene: TRBV11-2; j_gene: TRBJ2-7; CDR3aa: CASSLNTAYEQYF; CDR3nt: TGTGCCAGCAGCTTAAACACAGCCTACGAGCAGTACTTC
d_gene: TRBD1; abundance: NA; v_gene: TRBV5-1; j_gene: TRBJ2-7; CDR3aa: CASSSRQGAGLGEQYF; CDR3nt: TGCGCCAGCAGCTCCCGACAGGGGGCCGGCCTTGGGGAGCAGTACTTC
d_gene: NA; abundance: NA; v_gene: TRBV6-5; j_gene: TRBJ2-7; CDR3aa: CASSSGDTEQYF; CDR3nt: TGTGCCAGCAGTTCCGGGGACACGGAGCAGTACTTC
d_gene: TRBD1; abundance: NA; v_gene: TRBV4-1; j_gene: TRBJ1-4; CDR3aa: CASSQLDRVVEKLFF; CDR3nt: TGCGCCAGCAGCCAATTAGACAGGGTAGTGGAAAAACTGTTTTTT
d_gene: NA; abundance: NA; v_gene: TRBV6-1; j_gene: TRBJ2-1; CDR3aa: CASSENGRREQFF; CDR3nt: TGTGCCAGCAGTGAAAATGGGAGGCGGGAGCAGTTCTTC
d_gene: NA; abundance: medium-sized; v_gene: TRBV5-1; j_gene: TRBJ2-1; CDR3aa: CASSLTGAYNEQFF; CDR3nt: TGCGCCAGCAGCTTGACAGGCGCCTACAATGAGCAGTTCTTC
d_gene: NA; abundance: NA; v_gene: TRBV27; j_gene: TRBJ2-1; CDR3aa: CASTDAGRYNEQFF; CDR3nt: TGTGCCAGCACCGACGCGGGACGGTACAATGAGCAGTTCTTC
d_gene: NA; abundance: NA; v_gene: TRBV19; j_gene: TRBJ2-2; CDR3aa: CASTDLSTGELFF; CDR3nt: TGTGCCAGTACCGACCTGAGCACCGGGGAGCTGTTTTTT
d_gene: NA; abundance: NA; v_gene: TRBV4-1; j_gene: TRBJ2-7; CDR3aa: CASSQGGGYSYEQYF; CDR3nt: TGCGCCAGCAGCCAGGGGGGAGGATACTCCTACGAGCAGTACTTC
d_gene: NA; abundance: NA; v_gene: TRBV15; j_gene: TRBJ1-6; CDR3aa: CATSSGQRYNSPLHF; CDR3nt: TGTGCCACCAGCTCAGGACAGCGCTATAATTCACCCCTCCACTTT
d_gene: NA; abundance: NA; v_gene: TRBV7-9; j_gene: TRBJ1-1; CDR3aa: CASSPPLFSTEAFF; CDR3nt: TGTGCCAGCAGCCCCCCCCTTTTTAGCACTGAAGCTTTCTTT
d_gene: TRBD1; abundance: NA; v_gene: TRBV10-2; j_gene: TRBJ1-2; CDR3aa: CASESGTGPSKDYTF; CDR3nt: TGCGCCAGCGAGTCCGGGACAGGGCCCTCTAAGGACTACACCTTC
d_gene: TRBD2; abundance: NA; v_gene: TRBV4-2; j_gene: TRBJ2-3; CDR3aa: CASSPWRGGTDTQYF; CDR3nt: TGTGCCAGCAGTCCGTGGCGGGGGGGCACAGATACGCAGTATTTT
d_gene: TRBD1; abundance: NA; v_gene: TRBV4-2; j_gene: TRBJ2-3; CDR3aa: CATRDSLADTQYF; CDR3nt: TGTGCCACGAGGGACAGCTTGGCAGATACGCAGTATTTT
d_gene: NA; abundance: NA; v_gene: TRBV7-9; j_gene: TRBJ2-7; CDR3aa: CASSLVGRLYEQYF; CDR3nt: TGTGCCAGCAGCTTAGTGGGTAGACTCTACGAGCAGTACTTC
d_gene: NA; abundance: NA; v_gene: TRBV16; j_gene: TRBJ1-5; CDR3aa: CASSQSDVSNQPQHF; CDR3nt: TGTGCCAGCAGCCAATCGGACGTTAGCAATCAGCCCCAGCATTTT
d_gene: NA; abundance: NA; v_gene: TRBV13; j_gene: TRBJ2-5; CDR3aa: CASSTNHLTQYF; CDR3nt: TGTGCCAGCAGCACCAACCATCTTACCCAGTACTTC
d_gene: NA; abundance: NA; v_gene: TRBV7-8; j_gene: TRBJ2-7; CDR3aa: CASSLEVTGNYEQYF; CDR3nt: TGTGCCAGCAGCTTAGAGGTGACAGGAAATTACGAGCAGTACTTC
d_gene: NA; abundance: NA; v_gene: TRBV25-1; j_gene: TRBJ2-1; CDR3aa: CASSGGRYNEQFF; CDR3nt: TGTGCCAGCAGTGGGGGTAGGTACAATGAGCAGTTCTTC
d_gene: TRBD1; abundance: few; v_gene: TRBV2; j_gene: TRBJ2-7; CDR3aa: CASSEWDRGFEQYF; CDR3nt: TGTGCCAGCAGTGAATGGGACAGGGGGTTCGAGCAGTACTTC
d_gene: NA; abundance: NA; v_gene: TRBV28; j_gene: TRBJ2-7; CDR3aa: CASSLGLAADYEQYF; CDR3nt: TGTGCCAGCAGTTTAGGGCTTGCAGCCGACTACGAGCAGTACTTC
d_gene: NA; abundance: once; v_gene: TRBV29-1; j_gene: TRBJ1-5; CDR3aa: CSVWDTSLVQHF; CDR3nt: TGCAGCGTATGGGACACCTCTCTGGTCCAGCATTTT
d_gene: TRBD1; abundance: NA; v_gene: TRBV7-3; j_gene: TRBJ1-4; CDR3aa: CASSRGQGRDEKLFF; CDR3nt: TGTGCCAGCAGCCGTGGACAGGGCAGAGATGAAAAACTGTTTTTT
d_gene: TRBD2; abundance: NA; v_gene: TRBV29-1; j_gene: TRBJ2-1; CDR3aa: CSARDYSSYNEQFF; CDR3nt: TGCAGCGCCCGGGACTATAGCTCCTACAATGAGCAGTTCTTC
d_gene: NA; abundance: NA; v_gene: TRBV6-1; j_gene: TRBJ1-4; CDR3aa: CASRGARQLFF; CDR3nt: TGTGCCAGCCGGGGAGCCCGGCAACTGTTTTTT
d_gene: NA; abundance: NA; v_gene: TRBV9; j_gene: TRBJ2-7; CDR3aa: CASSVGGGGAGYEQYF; CDR3nt: TGTGCCAGCAGCGTAGGAGGAGGGGGGGCCGGGTACGAGCAGTACTTC
d_gene: NA; abundance: NA; v_gene: TRBV6-6; j_gene: TRBJ2-7; CDR3aa: CASATSSYEQYF; CDR3nt: TGTGCCAGCGCAACTAGCAGCTACGAGCAGTACTTC
d_gene: NA; abundance: NA; v_gene: TRBV27; j_gene: TRBJ2-1; CDR3aa: CASSLGNEQFF; CDR3nt: TGTGCCAGCAGTTTAGGGAATGAGCAGTTCTTC
d_gene: NA; abundance: NA; v_gene: TRBV18; j_gene: TRBJ1-1; CDR3aa: CASSPDTEAFF; CDR3nt: TGTGCCAGCTCACCGGACACTGAAGCTTTCTTT
d_gene: TRBD2; abundance: NA; v_gene: TRBV5-1; j_gene: TRBJ2-7; CDR3aa: CASSFGSGADEQYF; CDR3nt: TGCGCCAGCAGCTTCGGTAGCGGGGCCGACGAGCAGTACTTC